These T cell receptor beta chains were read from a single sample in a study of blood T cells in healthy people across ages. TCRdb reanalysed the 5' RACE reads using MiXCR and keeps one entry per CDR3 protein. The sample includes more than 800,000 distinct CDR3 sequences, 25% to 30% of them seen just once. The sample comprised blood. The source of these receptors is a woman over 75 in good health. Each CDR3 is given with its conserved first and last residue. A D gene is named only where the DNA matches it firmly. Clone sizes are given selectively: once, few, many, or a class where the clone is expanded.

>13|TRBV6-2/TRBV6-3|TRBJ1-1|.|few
CASSLYTVSEAFF
TGTGCCAGCAGTCTCTACACGGTGAGTGAAGCTTTCTTT
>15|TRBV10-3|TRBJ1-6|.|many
CAIRGAERGNSPLHF
TGTGCCATCAGGGGGGCCGAACGGGGGAATTCACCCCTCCACTTT
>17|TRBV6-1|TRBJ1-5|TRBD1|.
CASRPTEGGAGNQPQHF
TGTGCCAGCAGACCGACGGAAGGGGGCGCGGGCAATCAGCCCCAGCATTTT
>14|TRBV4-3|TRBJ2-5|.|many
CASSPDLNQETQYF
TGCGCCAGCAGCCCGGACCTGAACCAAGAGACCCAGTACTTC
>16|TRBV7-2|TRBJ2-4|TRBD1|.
CASSLRAPGGGNIQYF
TGTGCCAGTAGCTTAAGAGCACCAGGGGGCGGAAACATTCAGTACTTC
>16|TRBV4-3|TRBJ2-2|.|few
CASSQFQGTNTGELFF
TGCGCCAGCAGCCAATTCCAGGGGACGAACACCGGGGAGCTGTTTTTT
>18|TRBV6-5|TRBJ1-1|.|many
CASSYYCEGEACDTEAFF
TGTGCCAGCAGTTACTACTGCGAGGGGGAAGCTTGTGACACTGAAGCTTTCTTT
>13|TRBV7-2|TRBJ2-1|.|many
CASSSGRHNEQFF
TGTGCCAGCAGCTCAGGACGGCACAATGAGCAGTTCTTC
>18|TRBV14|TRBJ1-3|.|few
CASSLFLTRADSGNTIYF
TGTGCCAGCAGCCTATTCCTCACCCGGGCCGACTCTGGAAACACCATATATTTT
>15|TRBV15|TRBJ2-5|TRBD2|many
CATSRDRRGSETQYF
TGTGCCACCAGCAGAGATCGGCGGGGGTCGGAGACCCAGTACTTC
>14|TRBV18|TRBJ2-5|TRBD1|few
CASSYTGQQETQYF
TGTGCCAGCTCATACACGGGACAGCAAGAGACCCAGTACTTC
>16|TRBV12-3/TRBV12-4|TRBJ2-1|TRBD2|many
CASSPSGTRGWNEQFF
TGTGCCAGCAGTCCCTCCGGGACTAGGGGGTGGAATGAGCAGTTCTTC
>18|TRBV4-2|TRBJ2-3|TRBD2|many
CASSQDNVISGAADTQYF
TGTGCCAGCAGCCAAGATAACGTGATTAGCGGGGCGGCAGATACGCAGTATTTT
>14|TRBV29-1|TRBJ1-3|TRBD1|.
CSAGTGRTGNTIYF
TGCAGCGCCGGGACAGGGAGAACTGGAAACACCATATATTTT
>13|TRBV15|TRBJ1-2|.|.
CATSRDPGYGYTF
TGTGCCACCAGCAGAGATCCCGGCTATGGCTACACCTTC
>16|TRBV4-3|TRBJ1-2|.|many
CASSQDRWEGIYGYTF
TGCGCCAGCAGCCAAGATAGATGGGAGGGGATCTATGGCTACACCTTC
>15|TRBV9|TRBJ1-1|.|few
CASSVVDSRNTEAFF
TGTGCCAGCAGCGTAGTTGACAGCCGGAACACTGAAGCTTTCTTT
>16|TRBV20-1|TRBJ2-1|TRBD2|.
CSAREGGAGVGEEQFF
TGCAGTGCTAGAGAAGGCGGAGCGGGAGTGGGGGAAGAGCAGTTCTTC
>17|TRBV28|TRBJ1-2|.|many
CASSPGGGGRGNYGYTF
TGTGCCAGCAGTCCTGGGGGAGGTGGGAGGGGAAACTATGGCTACACCTTC
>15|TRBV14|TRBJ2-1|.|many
CASSLLGNSYNEQFF
TGTGCCAGCAGCCTACTGGGGAATTCCTACAATGAGCAGTTCTTC
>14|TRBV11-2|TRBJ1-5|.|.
CASSLVFGGQPQHF
TGTGCCAGCAGCTTGGTGTTCGGTGGTCAGCCCCAGCATTTT
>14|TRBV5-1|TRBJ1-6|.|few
CASSLAGRGSPLHF
TGCGCCAGCAGCTTGGCTGGAAGAGGTTCACCCCTCCACTTT
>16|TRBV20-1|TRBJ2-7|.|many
CSARDFRDVSSYEQYF
TGCAGTGCTAGAGATTTCAGGGACGTATCCTCCTACGAGCAGTACTTC
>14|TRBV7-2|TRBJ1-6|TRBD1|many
CASSMGQANSPLHF
TGTGCCAGCAGCATGGGACAGGCCAATTCACCCCTCCACTTT
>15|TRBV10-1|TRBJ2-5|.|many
CATSTRTRRGETQYF
TGCGCCACCTCGACCCGGACAAGGAGAGGAGAGACCCAGTACTTC
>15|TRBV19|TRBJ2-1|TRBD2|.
CASGQRGGLNDEQFF
TGTGCCAGTGGACAGCGGGGGGGCCTCAACGATGAGCAGTTCTTC
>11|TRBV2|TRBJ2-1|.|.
CASSWANEQFF
TGTGCCAGCAGCTGGGCGAATGAGCAGTTCTTC
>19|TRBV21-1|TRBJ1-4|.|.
CASSKGGPPESATNEKLFF
TGTGCCAGCAGCAAAGGGGGACCGCCTGAGTCCGCAACTAATGAAAAACTGTTTTTT